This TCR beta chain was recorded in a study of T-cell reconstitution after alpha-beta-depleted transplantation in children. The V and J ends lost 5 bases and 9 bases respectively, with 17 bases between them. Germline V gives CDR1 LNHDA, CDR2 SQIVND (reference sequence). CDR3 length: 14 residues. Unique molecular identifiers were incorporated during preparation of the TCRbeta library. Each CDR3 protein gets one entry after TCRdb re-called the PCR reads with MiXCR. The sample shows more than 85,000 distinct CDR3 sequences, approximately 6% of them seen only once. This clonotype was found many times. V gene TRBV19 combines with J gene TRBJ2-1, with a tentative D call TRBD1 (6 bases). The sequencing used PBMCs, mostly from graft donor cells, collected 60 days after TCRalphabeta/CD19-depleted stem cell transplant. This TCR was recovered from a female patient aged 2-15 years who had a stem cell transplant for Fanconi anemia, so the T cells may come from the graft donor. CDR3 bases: TGTGCCAGTAGTCGGGCAGGGGTTAGGTTTGAGCAGTTCTTC. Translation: CASSRAGVRFEQFF. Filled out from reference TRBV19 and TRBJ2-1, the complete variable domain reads DGGITQSPKYLFRKEGQNVTLSCEQNLNHDAMYWYRQDPGQGLRLIYYSQIVNDFQKGDIAEGYSVSREKKESFPLTVTSAQKNPTAFYLCASSRAGVRFEQFFGPGTRLTVL.